This T cell receptor (beta chain) was documented in a study of response to subunit inactivated influenza vaccine. Study-level results: It was suggested by the authors that few new T cells are recruited by each seasonal influenza vaccination.

The V end was cut by 3 bases, the J end by 9 bases, with 13 bases between. Germline V CDR1 and CDR2: SGHDT, YYEEEE. The CDR3 extends over 13 amino acids. Regarding this clonotype: The target antigen is unknown.

Each CDR3 protein gets one entry after TCRdb re-called the RT-PCR reads with MiXCR. The sample consists of 750,000 to 850,000 distinct CDR3 sequences, around 20% of them appearing once. The V gene is TRBV5-6, the J gene TRBJ2-1; D possibly corresponds to TRBD1 (7 bases). The input for sequencing was PBMCs from blood, taken roughly 5 days after vaccination. This TCR derives from a man between 50 and 59 years old who received an inactivated influenza vaccine. CDR3 in DNA: TGTGCCAGCAGCTCGCAGGGGGGCTTTGAGCAGTTCTTC. It codes for CASSSQGGFEQFF.